A selection of T cell receptor beta chains follows, all from one sample in a study of T-cell reconstitution after alpha-beta-depleted transplantation in children. TCRdb used MiXCR to reprocess the PCR reads, holding one entry per CDR3 protein. The table has some 300,000 distinct CDR3 sequences, 10% to 13% seen once. The material was PBMCs from the stem cell graft donor, obtained from the stem cell graft. All receptors come from a human donor who donated a stem cell graft to a child with acute lymphoblastic leukemia. Both conserved end residues are part of each CDR3. The D gene is left open where the match is weak. For some rows the clone size is stated as once, few or many, or as a class when expanded; others skip it.

TRBV7-9	NA	few	TRBJ2-3	CASNLGLATDTQYF	TGTGCCAGCAACCTGGGGCTGGCGACAGATACGCAGTATTTT
TRBV2	NA	NA	TRBJ1-5	CASSPGHFDSNQPQHF	TGTGCCAGCAGTCCGGGACACTTCGATAGCAATCAGCCCCAGCATTTT
TRBV7-9	TRBD1	NA	TRBJ2-7	CASSPARQGSLEQYF	TGTGCCAGCAGCCCCGCCCGACAGGGTTCTTTGGAGCAGTACTTC
TRBV2	NA	NA	TRBJ2-1	CASSEGGGREKFF	TGTGCCAGCAGTGAGGGCGGGGGCAGGGAGAAGTTCTTC
TRBV4-3	NA	many	TRBJ2-7	CASSQVLGSEQYF	TGCGCCAGCAGCCAAGTCCTAGGTTCCGAGCAGTACTTC
TRBV12-3/TRBV12-4	TRBD2	NA	TRBJ2-1	CASSPGLAGAWEQFF	TGTGCCAGCAGTCCGGGACTAGCGGGAGCGTGGGAGCAGTTCTTC
TRBV11-1	TRBD2	NA	TRBJ2-1	CASSLAVIAGTSSYNEQFF	TGTGCCAGCAGCTTAGCGGTGATAGCGGGGACAAGCTCCTACAATGAGCAGTTCTTC
TRBV6-1	NA	many	TRBJ1-1	CASSTRPTGAFF	TGTGCCAGCAGTACGCGCCCAACTGGGGCTTTCTTT
TRBV5-1	TRBD2	few	TRBJ2-5	CASSLTLAGASGETQYF	TGCGCCAGCAGCTTGACACTAGCGGGAGCCTCGGGAGAGACCCAGTACTTC
TRBV11-1	NA	few	TRBJ2-1	CASPTDRGGLAPRGDEQFF	TGTGCCAGCCCAACCGACAGGGGCGGACTAGCGCCTCGTGGGGATGAGCAGTTCTTC
TRBV7-8	TRBD1	many	TRBJ1-1	CASSPRTGIGKNTEAFF	TGTGCCAGCAGCCCCCGGACAGGGATCGGGAAAAACACTGAAGCTTTCTTT
TRBV12-3/TRBV12-4	NA	many	TRBJ1-3	CASSTNSGNTIYF	TGTGCCAGCAGCACCAACTCTGGAAACACCATATATTTT
TRBV7-2	NA	NA	TRBJ2-1	CASSRARQGGKNEQFF	TGTGCCAGCAGCCGGGCGCGGCAGGGGGGTAAGAATGAGCAGTTCTTC
TRBV7-2	TRBD2	many	TRBJ2-5	CASSSGAGEGTQYF	TGTGCCAGCAGCTCCGGAGCGGGAGAGGGGACCCAGTACTTC
TRBV5-1	NA	few	TRBJ1-1	CASSFQGRVTEAFF	TGCGCCAGCAGCTTTCAGGGCAGGGTCACTGAAGCTTTCTTT
TRBV2	NA	NA	TRBJ2-1	CASTPDTMSNEQFF	TGTGCCAGCACCCCGGACACGATGAGCAATGAGCAGTTCTTC
TRBV15	NA	NA	TRBJ2-1	CATSRGGESSYNEQFF	TGTGCCACCAGCAGAGGAGGGGAGAGCTCCTACAATGAGCAGTTCTTC
TRBV7-2	NA	few	TRBJ2-1	CASSIPEGGYHNEQFF	TGTGCCAGCAGCATACCCGAGGGGGGCTACCACAATGAGCAGTTCTTC
TRBV3-1	NA	NA	TRBJ2-3	CASSQEGSRTDTQYF	TGTGCCAGCAGCCAAGAGGGGTCCCGCACAGATACGCAGTATTTT
TRBV5-4	NA	many	TRBJ1-1	CASSLAAANTEAFF	TGTGCCAGCAGCTTGGCGGCAGCGAACACTGAAGCTTTCTTT
TRBV29-1	TRBD1	many	TRBJ2-7	CSVNLGQGTYEQYF	TGCAGCGTTAATTTGGGACAGGGTACGTACGAGCAGTACTTC
TRBV6-1	NA	few	TRBJ1-2	CASRIVGGGFYGYTF	TGTGCCAGCAGGATTGTCGGGGGCGGATTCTATGGCTACACCTTC
TRBV7-8	NA	NA	TRBJ2-7	CASSLDASYEQYF	TGTGCCAGCAGCTTAGACGCCTCCTACGAGCAGTACTTC
TRBV5-1	TRBD2	many	TRBJ2-1	CASSLPGGSYNEQFF	TGCGCCAGCAGCTTGCCGGGAGGGAGCTACAATGAGCAGTTCTTC
TRBV5-1	NA	NA	TRBJ2-5	CASSSQQGLEETQYF	TGCGCCAGCAGCTCACAACAGGGCCTTGAAGAGACCCAGTACTTC
TRBV5-1	TRBD2	NA	TRBJ2-2	CASSGGLAGVAGELFF	TGCGCCAGCAGCGGGGGACTAGCGGGAGTAGCCGGGGAGCTGTTTTTT
TRBV30	NA	NA	TRBJ1-5	CAWSAGYGNQPQHF	TGTGCCTGGAGTGCTGGGTACGGCAATCAGCCCCAGCATTTT
TRBV3-1	NA	few	TRBJ2-7	CASSQDLQTVFYEQYF	TGTGCCAGCAGCCAAGATTTACAGACAGTCTTCTACGAGCAGTACTTC
TRBV7-3	TRBD1	NA	TRBJ2-5	CASSLSPWTGGETQYF	TGTGCCAGCAGCTTATCCCCCTGGACAGGGGGAGAGACCCAGTACTTC
TRBV7-9	NA	few	TRBJ1-1	CASSLVLKEAFF	TGTGCCAGCAGCTTAGTATTGAAGGAAGCTTTCTTT
TRBV6-5	TRBD1	few	TRBJ2-7	CASSWTGGNYDEQYF	TGTGCCAGCAGTTGGACAGGGGGCAATTACGACGAGCAGTACTTC
TRBV7-9	NA	NA	TRBJ2-7	CASSLAPRDAYEQYF	TGTGCCAGCAGCTTAGCGCCCAGGGACGCCTACGAGCAGTACTTC
TRBV10-1	TRBD2	NA	TRBJ2-1	CASSGRGSSGRSSYNEQFF	TGCGCCAGCAGTGGGCGAGGGTCTAGCGGGAGAAGCTCCTACAATGAGCAGTTCTTC
TRBV29-1	NA	few	TRBJ2-1	CSVVIREQFF	TGCAGCGTTGTTATTCGCGAGCAGTTCTTC
TRBV25-1	NA	few	TRBJ1-1	CASSQHGAEAFF	TGTGCCAGCAGTCAGCATGGGGCTGAAGCTTTCTTT
TRBV11-2	NA	NA	TRBJ2-1	CASRQRSNEQFF	TGTGCCAGCAGACAAAGATCCAATGAGCAGTTCTTC
TRBV12-3/TRBV12-4	NA	NA	TRBJ2-5	CASSLRLGVGETQYF	TGTGCCAGCAGTTTAAGGCTGGGGGTCGGGGAGACCCAGTACTTC
TRBV10-3	TRBD2	NA	TRBJ2-2	CATTGGAGGNTGELFF	TGTGCCACCACGGGAGGAGCGGGGGGGAACACCGGGGAGCTGTTTTTT
TRBV7-9	NA	NA	TRBJ2-7	CASSLAEGGPSSYEQYF	TGTGCCAGCAGCTTAGCGGAGGGGGGGCCCAGCTCCTACGAGCAGTACTTC
TRBV5-1	NA	many	TRBJ2-1	CASSLAIQGHEQFF	TGCGCCAGCAGCTTGGCCATACAGGGCCATGAGCAGTTCTTC
TRBV27	NA	few	TRBJ2-2	CASSLDVAHTNTGELFF	TGTGCCAGCAGTTTAGATGTAGCCCACACGAACACCGGGGAGCTGTTTTTT
TRBV12-3/TRBV12-4	TRBD2	NA	TRBJ2-1	CASTLLAGYYNEQFF	TGTGCCAGCACCCTACTAGCGGGGTACTACAATGAGCAGTTCTTC
TRBV20-1	NA	many	TRBJ1-4	CSARGGDEKLFF	TGCAGTGCTAGAGGGGGCGATGAAAAACTGTTTTTT
TRBV4-1	TRBD2	NA	TRBJ2-7	CASSRDLSGSSYEQYF	TGCGCCAGCAGCCGGGACCTTAGCGGGAGCTCCTACGAGCAGTACTTC
TRBV4-1	NA	NA	TRBJ2-4	CASSQDQLAKNIQYF	TGCGCCAGCAGCCAAGATCAATTAGCCAAAAACATTCAGTACTTC
TRBV9	TRBD2	few	TRBJ2-1	CASSTRAGFSYNEQFF	TGTGCCAGCAGCACCAGAGCGGGATTCTCCTACAATGAGCAGTTCTTC
TRBV9	TRBD2	many	TRBJ2-3	CASSSGLAGGADTQYF	TGTGCCAGCAGCTCGGGACTAGCGGGAGGCGCGGATACGCAGTATTTT
TRBV10-3	NA	few	TRBJ1-1	CAISESGGSVNTEAFF	TGTGCCATCAGTGAGTCAGGGGGATCCGTGAACACTGAAGCTTTCTTT
TRBV12-3/TRBV12-4	NA	few	TRBJ2-7	CASSFRGAGEQYF	TGTGCCAGCAGTTTTCGGGGTGCTGGGGAGCAGTACTTC
TRBV12-3/TRBV12-4	NA	few	TRBJ2-3	CASSLRSAGTDTQYF	TGTGCCAGCAGTTTAAGGTCCGCCGGCACAGATACGCAGTATTTT
TRBV16	TRBD2	many	TRBJ2-7	CASSHLTGGYEQYF	TGTGCCAGCAGCCATTTAACGGGGGGTTACGAGCAGTACTTC
TRBV9	TRBD2	NA	TRBJ2-5	CASSVGAGGGQETQYF	TGTGCCAGCAGCGTAGGGGCGGGAGGCGGTCAAGAGACCCAGTACTTC
TRBV20-1	NA	NA	TRBJ2-3	CSARDQRIDTQYF	TGCAGTGCTAGAGACCAGCGGATAGATACGCAGTATTTT
TRBV6-1	NA	few	TRBJ2-1	CASSAEGGFSDEQFF	TGTGCCAGCTCTGCCGAAGGTGGGTTTAGCGATGAGCAGTTCTTC
TRBV4-1	NA	many	TRBJ1-6	CASSRKEGLANSPLHF	TGCGCCAGCAGCCGAAAAGAAGGACTGGCGAATTCACCCCTCCACTTT